Listed below are T cell receptor beta chains from one sample, sequenced in a study of shared T cell receptors in the human thymus. Clones were sequenced by immunoSEQ multiplex PCR, and TCRdb holds only the in-frame ones, with some missing. The data show 700,000 or so clones, with roughly 85% seen just once and about 0.011% held by the top ten. This sample also belongs to another study, concerning human thymus T cells.

The sample taken for sequencing was thymocytes. The receptors were gathered from a girl less than two years old with a congenital heart defect. The CDR3 runs from the conserved cysteine through the conserved F or W. Each record gives: clone size, J gene, D gene, CDR3 length, V gene, CDR3 protein, CDR3 DNA. D genes are given only for firm matches. The listing skips clone size in some rows; elsewhere it reads once, few, many or a size class.

>NA|TRBJ1-2|NA|10|TRBV2
CASINYGYTF
TGTGCCAGCATAAACTATGGCTACACCTTC
>NA|TRBJ2-7|NA|14|TRBV4-1
CASSQGAQSYEQYF
TGCGCCAGCAGCCAGGGGGCTCAGTCCTACGAGCAGTACTTC
>NA|TRBJ2-1|TRBD2|15|TRBV28
CASRGSGGTLNEQFF
TGTGCCAGCCGGGGAAGCGGGGGGACCCTCAATGAGCAGTTCTTC
>NA|TRBJ1-6|TRBD1|17|TRBV9
CASSGYRGSSYNSPLHF
TGTGCCAGCAGCGGTTACAGGGGTAGCTCCTATAATTCACCCCTCCACTTT
>NA|TRBJ1-2|NA|12|TRBV10-3
CATQGLSYGYTF
TGTGCCACCCAGGGACTGAGCTATGGCTACACCTTC
>NA|TRBJ1-1|NA|16|TRBV5-4
CASSLVRVGGNTEAFF
TGTGCCAGCAGCTTGGTAAGGGTGGGGGGGAACACTGAAGCTTTCTTT
>NA|TRBJ1-2|NA|16|TRBV27
CASSLFSVGANYGYTF
TGTGCCAGCAGTTTATTCTCTGTGGGAGCGAACTATGGCTACACCTTC
>NA|TRBJ1-2|TRBD1|12|TRBV2
CASSDRGQGYTF
TGTGCCAGCAGCGACAGGGGGCAGGGCTACACCTTC
>NA|TRBJ2-1|TRBD2|19|TRBV7-3
CASSFRGTSGQPILNEQFF
TGTGCCAGCAGCTTCCGAGGGACTAGCGGGCAACCTATTCTCAATGAGCAGTTCTTC
>NA|TRBJ1-5|NA|12|TRBV13
CASSLLDQPQHF
TGTGCCAGCAGCTTACTAGATCAGCCCCAGCATTTT
>NA|TRBJ2-1|NA|13|TRBV4-2
CASSRRGHNEQFF
TGTGCCAGCAGCCGGCGGGGGCACAATGAGCAGTTCTTC
>NA|TRBJ1-5|NA|20|TRBV28
CASSLNSDQGRDYSNQPQHF
TGTGCCAGCAGTTTAAATAGTGACCAGGGACGGGACTATAGCAATCAGCCCCAGCATTTT
>once|TRBJ1-1|NA|15|TRBV9
CASSANGGMNTEAFF
TGTGCCAGCAGCGCGAACGGGGGAATGAACACTGAAGCTTTCTTT
>NA|TRBJ2-1|TRBD2|19|TRBV18
CASSPIKETTSGGYNEQFF
TGTGCCAGCTCCCCAATCAAGGAGACAACTAGCGGGGGGTACAATGAGCAGTTCTTC
>NA|TRBJ1-4|TRBD1|14|TRBV5-1
CASSSGQGNEKLFF
TGCGCCAGCAGCTCGGGACAGGGAAATGAAAAACTGTTTTTT
>NA|TRBJ1-1|NA|15|TRBV6-5
CASSSRAPGHPEAFF
TGTGCCAGCAGTTCCAGGGCTCCTGGGCACCCCGAAGCTTTCTTT
>NA|TRBJ1-4|TRBD1|15|TRBV9
CASSATTGLGEKLFF
TGTGCCAGCAGCGCCACGACAGGGTTGGGTGAAAAACTGTTTTTT
>few|TRBJ1-2|NA|16|TRBV2
CASGDLPGTANYGYTF
TGTGCCAGCGGGGATCTACCAGGGACTGCTAACTATGGCTACACCTTC
>NA|TRBJ2-1|TRBD1|17|TRBV6-7
CASSYYSRQGAIYEQFF
TGTGCCAGCAGTTACTATTCGAGACAGGGGGCGATATATGAGCAGTTCTTC
>once|TRBJ1-6|TRBD1|15|TRBV6-1
CASRGPGQLNSPLHF
TGTGCCAGCAGAGGCCCGGGACAGCTTAATTCACCCCTCCACTTT
>NA|TRBJ1-5|TRBD1|19|TRBV6-4
CASSVDRARAPRGNQPQHF
TGTGCCAGCAGTGTCGACAGGGCTCGAGCTCCTCGGGGCAATCAGCCCCAGCATTTT
>once|TRBJ2-1|TRBD1|20|TRBV19
CASSRYRDSSLVGSYNEQFF
TGTGCCAGTAGTAGATACCGGGACAGTAGTTTAGTGGGGTCCTACAATGAGCAGTTCTTC
>NA|TRBJ2-2|TRBD1|16|TRBV6-5
CASSYSISGGSGELFF
TGTGCCAGCAGTTACTCGATTTCAGGGGGCAGCGGGGAGCTGTTTTTT
>NA|TRBJ2-4|NA|14|TRBV19
CASRLRLRGDIQYF
TGTGCCAGTAGGTTGAGGCTCCGCGGGGACATTCAGTACTTC
>NA|TRBJ2-7|NA|15|TRBV6-1
CASTPTPRTRYEQYF
TGTGCCAGCACTCCAACCCCCCGGACACGCTACGAGCAGTACTTC
>few|TRBJ2-7|NA|14|TRBV10-3
CAISGGQPSYEQYF
TGTGCCATCAGCGGAGGACAGCCGTCCTACGAGCAGTACTTC
>NA|TRBJ2-7|NA|15|TRBV2
CASSDLNRVVYEQYF
TGTGCCAGCAGTGACCTTAACAGGGTTGTCTACGAGCAGTACTTC
>NA|TRBJ2-3|NA|16|TRBV4-1
CASSQGFQASTDTQYF
TGCGCCAGCAGCCAAGGTTTCCAGGCAAGCACAGATACGCAGTATTTT
>NA|TRBJ2-1|NA|15|TRBV11-2
CASSYLENAYNEQFF
TGTGCCAGCAGCTATCTAGAGAACGCCTACAATGAGCAGTTCTTC
>NA|TRBJ2-3|NA|15|TRBV6-1
CASSWGGTGADTQYF
TGTGCCAGCAGCTGGGGGGGGACAGGCGCCGATACGCAGTATTTT
>NA|TRBJ1-1|NA|17|TRBV4-1
CASSQDRQGLGWTEAFF
TGCGCCAGCAGCCAAGATCGGCAGGGGCTAGGGTGGACTGAAGCTTTCTTT
>NA|TRBJ2-5|TRBD1|17|TRBV2
CASRTRAQGTGKETQYF
TGTGCCAGCAGGACCCGGGCCCAAGGGACAGGGAAAGAGACCCAGTACTTC
>NA|TRBJ2-3|NA|14|TRBV5-4
CASSHRGSTDTQYF
TGTGCCAGCAGCCATAGAGGTAGCACAGATACGCAGTATTTT
>NA|TRBJ1-1|NA|15|TRBV14
CASSHTGPGDTEAFF
TGTGCCAGCAGCCACACCGGGCCGGGGGACACTGAAGCTTTCTTT
>few|TRBJ1-1|TRBD1|17|TRBV28
CASSPGQEGEGNTEAFF
TGTGCCAGCAGCCCGGGACAGGAGGGGGAGGGGAACACTGAAGCTTTCTTT